Ten or more counts support the clone carrying this T cell receptor beta chain. This sample is part of a study of T cells in Graves' hyperthyroidism and ophthalmopathy. RNA transcripts yielded amplified TCR beta CDR3 regions. An initial round of RT-PCR targeting the TCR CDR3 relied on the HTBI primer set. TCRdb re-analysed the multiplex PCR reads in MiXCR, keeping a single row per CDR3 protein. Among fewer than 400,000 distinct CDR3 sequences listed, about 14% were seen once. The CDR3 totals 14 residues. Germline V gives CDR1 SEHNR, CDR2 FQNEAQ (reference sequence). The V segment lost 4 bases and the J segment 4 bases; nucleotides outside the gene matches: 4.

V gene TRBV7-9 combines with J gene TRBJ2-1; 7 positions agree with TRBD1. Material for sequencing was blood. This TCR came from a man aged 50 to 60 with Graves' ophthalmopathy. In DNA, the CDR3 is TGTGCCAGCAGCTCCCGGACAGGATACAATGAGCAGTTCTTC. It encodes CASSSRTGYNEQFF.